The rows below give T cell receptor beta chains drawn from one sample of a study of T cell responses to AZD1222 COVID-19 vaccine. The data were produced by immunoSEQ multiplex PCR, yet TCRdb's version contains in-frame clones alone and is incomplete. The sample lists 120,000 or so clones, 81% seen once, with approximately 4.6% in the top ten. Sequencing used peripheral blood, obtained on day 0 of AZD1222 vaccination. The receptors originated from an adult in good health. The CDR3 runs from the conserved cysteine through the conserved F or W. A D gene is named only where the DNA matches it firmly. Clone size is given for some rows only: seen once, a few or many times, or a class if the clone is expanded.

size: .; J: TRBJ2-2; length: 16; V: TRBV10-3; D: .; DNA: TGTGCCATCAGTGGATCCTGGGACTCCAACACCGGGGAGCTGTTTTTT; CDR3: CAISGSWDSNTGELFF
size: once; J: TRBJ2-4; length: 12; V: TRBV2; D: .; DNA: TGTGCCAGCAGAACGGACAAAAACATTCAGTACTTC; CDR3: CASRTDKNIQYF
size: .; J: TRBJ1-2; length: 12; V: TRBV6-5; D: .; DNA: TGTGCCAGCAGATCCACGGGGTTTGGCTACACCTTC; CDR3: CASRSTGFGYTF
size: .; J: TRBJ2-1; length: 15; V: TRBV5-1; D: .; DNA: TGCGCCAGCAGCTTGGAACTAGCAGCACATAATGAGCAGTTCTTC; CDR3: CASSLELAAHNEQFF
size: few; J: TRBJ1-4; length: 16; V: TRBV19; D: .; DNA: TGTGCCAGTAGTATGGGACAACGAATTACTAATGAAAAACTGTTTTTT; CDR3: CASSMGQRITNEKLFF
size: .; J: TRBJ2-7; length: 13; V: TRBV12-3/TRBV12-4; D: .; DNA: TGTGCCACTTCCGGGGGTCTCTCCTACGAGCAGTACTTC; CDR3: CATSGGLSYEQYF
size: .; J: TRBJ1-2; length: 17; V: TRBV7-9; D: TRBD1; DNA: TGTGCCAGCAGCCGACACGCCTACATGACAGGGGAGGATGGCTACACCTTC; CDR3: CASSRHAYMTGEDGYTF
size: .; J: TRBJ1-4; length: 14; V: TRBV2; D: .; DNA: TGTGCCAGCAGTGAAGGTGGGGGGAATGAAAAACTGTTTTTT; CDR3: CASSEGGGNEKLFF
size: .; J: TRBJ2-1; length: 16; V: TRBV4-3; D: TRBD2; DNA: TGCGCCAGCAGCCAAGTAGTCAGCGGGGGCTACAATGAGCAGTTCTTC; CDR3: CASSQVVSGGYNEQFF
size: .; J: TRBJ2-5; length: 13; V: TRBV6-7; D: .; DNA: TGTGCCAGCCGGGCCCTTCACCGGGAGACCCAGTACTTC; CDR3: CASRALHRETQYF
size: .; J: TRBJ2-7; length: 15; V: TRBV18; D: TRBD1; DNA: TGTGCCAGCTCATCTCGCCAGGGGGCCTCCTACGAGCAGTACTTC; CDR3: CASSSRQGASYEQYF
size: .; J: TRBJ1-6; length: 15; V: TRBV28; D: .; DNA: TGTGCCAGCAGTTCTTTATGGGGGGAAAATTCACCCCTCCACTTT; CDR3: CASSSLWGENSPLHF
size: .; J: TRBJ1-2; length: 14; V: TRBV5-6; D: TRBD1; DNA: TGTGCCAGCAGCTTGCTGGGACAGGGTTATGGCTACACCTTC; CDR3: CASSLLGQGYGYTF
size: .; J: TRBJ1-1; length: 15; V: TRBV5-6; D: TRBD1; DNA: TGTGCCAGCAGCCCCCTGACAGGGCTGAGGACTGAAGCTTTCTTT; CDR3: CASSPLTGLRTEAFF
size: .; J: TRBJ2-2; length: 12; V: TRBV6-5; D: .; DNA: TGTGCCAGCAGTCTTCGGCCCGGGGAGCTGTTTTTT; CDR3: CASSLRPGELFF
size: .; J: TRBJ2-1; length: 14; V: TRBV7-2; D: .; DNA: TGTGCCAGCAGTGACACTTCAGCCATCAATGAGCAGTTCTTC; CDR3: CASSDTSAINEQFF
size: .; J: TRBJ2-1; length: 16; V: TRBV27; D: .; DNA: TGTGCCAGCAGCGCCCCCGACACCCTGGGTTTCAATGAGCAGTTCTTC; CDR3: CASSAPDTLGFNEQFF